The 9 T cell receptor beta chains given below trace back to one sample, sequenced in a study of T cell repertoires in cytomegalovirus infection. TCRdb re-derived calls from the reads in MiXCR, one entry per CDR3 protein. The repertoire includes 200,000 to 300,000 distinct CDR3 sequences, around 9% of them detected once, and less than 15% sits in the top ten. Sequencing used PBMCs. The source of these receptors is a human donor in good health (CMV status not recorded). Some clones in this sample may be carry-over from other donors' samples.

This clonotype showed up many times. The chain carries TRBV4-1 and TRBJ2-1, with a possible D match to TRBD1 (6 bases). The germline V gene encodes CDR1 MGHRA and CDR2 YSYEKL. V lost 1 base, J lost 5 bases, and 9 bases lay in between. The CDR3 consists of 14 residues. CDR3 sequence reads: CASSQGTVNNEQFF. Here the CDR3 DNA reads TGCGCCAGCAGCCAAGGGACAGTGAACAATGAGCAGTTCTTC.

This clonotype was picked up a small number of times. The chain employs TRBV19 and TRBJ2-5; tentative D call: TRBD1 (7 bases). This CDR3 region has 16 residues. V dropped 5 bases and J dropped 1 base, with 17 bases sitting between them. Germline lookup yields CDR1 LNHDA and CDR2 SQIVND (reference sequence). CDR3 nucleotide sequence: TGTGCCAGTAGTCCCACGCCGCGGGACAGCCAAGAGACCCAGTACTTC. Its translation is CASSPTPRDSQETQYF.

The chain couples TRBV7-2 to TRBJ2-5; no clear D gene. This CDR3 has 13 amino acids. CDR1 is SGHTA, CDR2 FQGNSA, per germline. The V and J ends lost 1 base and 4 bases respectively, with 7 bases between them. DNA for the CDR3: TGTGCCAGCAGCTTAGGGTACGGAGAGACCCAGTACTTC. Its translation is CASSLGYGETQYF.

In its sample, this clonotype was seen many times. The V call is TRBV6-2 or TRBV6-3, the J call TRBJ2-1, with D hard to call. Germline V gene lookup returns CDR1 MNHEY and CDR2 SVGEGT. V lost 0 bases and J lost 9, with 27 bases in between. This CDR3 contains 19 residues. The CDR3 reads CASSYSEGLAGSSFAEQFF. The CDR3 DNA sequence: TGTGCCAGCAGTTACTCCGAAGGGCTTGCAGGTTCATCTTTTGCTGAGCAGTTCTTC.

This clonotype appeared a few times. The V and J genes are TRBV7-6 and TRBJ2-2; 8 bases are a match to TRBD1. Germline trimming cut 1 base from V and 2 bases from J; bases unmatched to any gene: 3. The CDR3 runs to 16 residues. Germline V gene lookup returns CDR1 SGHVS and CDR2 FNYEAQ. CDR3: CASSLVQGANTGELFF. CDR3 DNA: TGTGCCAGCAGCTTAGTCCAGGGGGCTAACACCGGGGAGCTGTTTTTT.

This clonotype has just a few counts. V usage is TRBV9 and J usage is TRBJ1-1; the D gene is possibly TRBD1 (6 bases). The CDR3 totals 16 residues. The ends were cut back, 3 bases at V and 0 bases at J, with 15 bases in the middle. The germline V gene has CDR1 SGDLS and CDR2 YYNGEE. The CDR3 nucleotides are TGTGCCAGCAGCGCCAACCCCGACAGGTTGAACACTGAAGCTTTCTTT. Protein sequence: CASSANPDRLNTEAFF.

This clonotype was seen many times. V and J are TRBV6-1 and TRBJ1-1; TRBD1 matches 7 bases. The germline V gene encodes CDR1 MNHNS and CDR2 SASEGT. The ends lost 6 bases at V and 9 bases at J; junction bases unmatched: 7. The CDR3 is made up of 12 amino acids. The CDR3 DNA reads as TGTGCCAGCAGCGAGACAGGGCGAAAAGCTTTCTTT. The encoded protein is CASSETGRKAFF.

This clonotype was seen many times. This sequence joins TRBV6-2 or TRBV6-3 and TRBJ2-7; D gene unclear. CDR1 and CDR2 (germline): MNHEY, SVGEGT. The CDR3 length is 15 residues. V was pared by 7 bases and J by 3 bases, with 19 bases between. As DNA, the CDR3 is TGTGCCAGCACTACCCTAAGCAAGACGGACTACGAGCAGTACTTC. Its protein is CASTTLSKTDYEQYF.

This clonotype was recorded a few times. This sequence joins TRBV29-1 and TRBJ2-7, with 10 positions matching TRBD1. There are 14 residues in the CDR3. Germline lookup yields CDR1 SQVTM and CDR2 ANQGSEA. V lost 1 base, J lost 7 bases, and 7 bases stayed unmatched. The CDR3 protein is CSVEGPGQGIEQYF. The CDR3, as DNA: TGCAGCGTTGAAGGACCGGGACAGGGGATTGAGCAGTACTTC.